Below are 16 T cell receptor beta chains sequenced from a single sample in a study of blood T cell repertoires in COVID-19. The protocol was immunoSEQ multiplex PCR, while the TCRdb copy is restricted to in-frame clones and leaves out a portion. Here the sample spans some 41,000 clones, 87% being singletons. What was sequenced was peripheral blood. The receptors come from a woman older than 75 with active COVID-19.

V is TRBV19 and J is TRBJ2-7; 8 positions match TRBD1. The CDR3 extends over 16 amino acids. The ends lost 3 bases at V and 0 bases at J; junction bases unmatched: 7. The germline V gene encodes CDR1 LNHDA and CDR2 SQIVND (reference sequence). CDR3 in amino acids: CASSILPGQASYEQYF. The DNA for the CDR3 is TGTGCCAGTAGTATTCTTCCGGGACAGGCCTCCTACGAGCAGTACTTC.

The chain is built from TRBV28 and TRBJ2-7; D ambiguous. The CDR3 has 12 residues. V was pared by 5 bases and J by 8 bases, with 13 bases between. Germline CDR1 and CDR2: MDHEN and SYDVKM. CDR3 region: CASSPGVIKQYF. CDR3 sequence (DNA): TGTGCCAGCAGTCCCGGAGTAATCAAGCAGTACTTC.

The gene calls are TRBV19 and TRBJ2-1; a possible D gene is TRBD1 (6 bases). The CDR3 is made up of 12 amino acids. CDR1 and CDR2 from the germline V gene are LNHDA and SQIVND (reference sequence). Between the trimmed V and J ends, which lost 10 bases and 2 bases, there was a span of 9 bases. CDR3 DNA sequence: TGTGCCACCAGGGGAACCTACAATGAGCAGTTCTTC. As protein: CATRGTYNEQFF.

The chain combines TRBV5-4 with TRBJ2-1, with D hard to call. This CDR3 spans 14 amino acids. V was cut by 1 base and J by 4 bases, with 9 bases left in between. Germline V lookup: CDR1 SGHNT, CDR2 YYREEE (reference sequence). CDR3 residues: CASSLLLRYNEQFF. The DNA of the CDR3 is TGTGCCAGCAGCTTGTTGCTGAGGTACAATGAGCAGTTCTTC.

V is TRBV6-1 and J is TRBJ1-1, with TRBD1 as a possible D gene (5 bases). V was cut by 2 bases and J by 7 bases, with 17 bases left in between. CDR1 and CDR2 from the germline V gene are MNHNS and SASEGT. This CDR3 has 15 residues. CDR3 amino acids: CASSELGQGRSEAFF. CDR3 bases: TGTGCCAGCAGTGAATTGGGGCAGGGAAGGAGTGAAGCTTTCTTT.

The CDR3 spells CASSATGGDYSNQPQHF. In DNA form, the CDR3 reads TGTGCCAGCAGTGCGACAGGGGGGGATTATAGCAATCAGCCCCAGCATTTT. The V call is TRBV6-1, the J call TRBJ1-5, with 9 bases identical to TRBD1. Losses at the gene ends were 4 bases for V and 0 bases for J; bases not matched to a gene: 7. This CDR3 has 17 residues. Per germline, CDR1 MNHNS and CDR2 SASEGT.

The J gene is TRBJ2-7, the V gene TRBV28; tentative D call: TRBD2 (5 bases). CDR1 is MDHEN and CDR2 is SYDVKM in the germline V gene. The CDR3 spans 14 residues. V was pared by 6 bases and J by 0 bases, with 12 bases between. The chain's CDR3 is CASSQIRGSYEQYF. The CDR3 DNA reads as TGTGCCAGCAGCCAAATTCGGGGCTCCTACGAGCAGTACTTC. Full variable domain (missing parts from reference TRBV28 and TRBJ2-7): DVKVTQSSRYLVKRTGEKVFLECVQDMDHENMFWYRQDPGLGLRLIYFSYDVKMKEKGDIPEGYSVSREKKERFSLILESASTNQTSMYLCASSQIRGSYEQYFGPGTRLTVT.

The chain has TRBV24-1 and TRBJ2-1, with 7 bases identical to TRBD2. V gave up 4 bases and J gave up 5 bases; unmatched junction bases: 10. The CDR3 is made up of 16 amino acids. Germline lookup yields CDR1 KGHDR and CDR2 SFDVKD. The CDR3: CATSDRDRDYDNEQFF. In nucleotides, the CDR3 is TGTGCCACCAGTGACCGCGACCGGGACTACGACAATGAGCAGTTCTTC.

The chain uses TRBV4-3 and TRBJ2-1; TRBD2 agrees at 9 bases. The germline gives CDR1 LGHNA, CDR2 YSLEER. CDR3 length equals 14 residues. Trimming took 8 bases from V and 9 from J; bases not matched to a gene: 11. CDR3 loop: CASASGLASSEQFF. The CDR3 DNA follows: TGCGCCAGCGCCTCGGGACTAGCTTCTAGTGAGCAGTTCTTC.

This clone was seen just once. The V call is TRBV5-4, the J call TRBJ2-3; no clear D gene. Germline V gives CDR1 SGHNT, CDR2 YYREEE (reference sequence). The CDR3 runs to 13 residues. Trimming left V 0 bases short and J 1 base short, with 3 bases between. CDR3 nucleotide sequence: TGTGCCAGCAGCTTGGCGGGCACAGATACGCAGTATTTT. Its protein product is CASSLAGTDTQYF.

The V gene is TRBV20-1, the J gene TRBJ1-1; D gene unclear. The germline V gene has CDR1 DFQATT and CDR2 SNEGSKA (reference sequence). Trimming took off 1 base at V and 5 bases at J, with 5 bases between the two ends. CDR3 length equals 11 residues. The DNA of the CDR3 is TGCAGTGCTAGAGTCAATACTGAAGCTTTCTTT. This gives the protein CSARVNTEAFF.

CDR3 amino acids: CAWRGQGNTEAFF. The CDR3 DNA sequence: TGTGCCTGGAGGGGGCAAGGGAACACTGAAGCTTTCTTT. The chain combines TRBV30 with TRBJ1-1, with D possibly matching TRBD1 (5 bases). The ends were cut back, 3 bases at V and 1 base at J, with 9 bases in the middle. The CDR3 consists of 13 residues. CDR1 is GTSNPN, CDR2 SVGIG, per germline (reference sequence).

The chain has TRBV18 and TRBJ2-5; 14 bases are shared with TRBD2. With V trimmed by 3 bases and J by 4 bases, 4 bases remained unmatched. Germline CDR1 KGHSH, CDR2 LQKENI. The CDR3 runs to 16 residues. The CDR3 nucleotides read TGTGCCAGCTCACCGATGACTAGCGGGGGGGGAGAGACCCAGTACTTC. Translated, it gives CASSPMTSGGGETQYF.

The CDR3 DNA follows: TGTGCCACCAGTGAGGCAGGAAACTACAATGAGCAGTTCTTC. Translation: CATSEAGNYNEQFF. The chain links TRBV24-1 to TRBJ2-1, with D uncertain. V gave up 4 bases and J gave up 3 bases, with 9 bases separating them. The CDR3 is 14 amino acids. Per germline, CDR1 KGHDR and CDR2 SFDVKD.

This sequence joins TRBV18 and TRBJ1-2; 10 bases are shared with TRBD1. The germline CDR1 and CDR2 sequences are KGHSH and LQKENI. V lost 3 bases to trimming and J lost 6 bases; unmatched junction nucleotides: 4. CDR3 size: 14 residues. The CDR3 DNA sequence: TGTGCCAGCTCACCGGGACAGGGGAAACATGGCTACACCTTC. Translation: CASSPGQGKHGYTF.

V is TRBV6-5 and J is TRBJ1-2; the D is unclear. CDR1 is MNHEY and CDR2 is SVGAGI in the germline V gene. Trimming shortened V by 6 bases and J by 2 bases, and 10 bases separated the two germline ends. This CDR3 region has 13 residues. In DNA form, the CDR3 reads TGTGCCAGCAGAGAGACACCGAACTATGGCTACACCTTC. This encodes CASRETPNYGYTF.